This T cell receptor (beta chain) was captured by sequencing in a study of shared clonotypes between healthy human individuals. Points from the study as a whole: Generation of non-shared clonotypes was less probable than generation of clonotypes shared by all four donors.

V lost 7 bases to trimming and J lost 4 bases, with 13 bases between them. Germline CDR1 and CDR2: SQVTM and ANQGSEA. CDR3 length equals 12 residues. Notes on this clone: What it recognizes is unknown. This likely reflects a read error, since a far larger clone is one base away.

Method: immunoSEQ multiplex PCR; TCRdb's copy keeps in-frame clones and lacks some. The sample shows 850,000 to 1,200,000 clones, around 76% of them seen only once. The source is a man aged 18 to 29 in good health. Sequenced material: memory CD4+ T cells sorted from blood. Stated subset: CD45RA-negative fraction. The chain links TRBV29-1 to TRBJ1-2, with D possibly TRBD1 on 5 matching bases. CDR3 DNA sequence: TGCAGCGCAATACGGGGCACCTATGGCTACACCTTC. This translates into CSAIRGTYGYTF.